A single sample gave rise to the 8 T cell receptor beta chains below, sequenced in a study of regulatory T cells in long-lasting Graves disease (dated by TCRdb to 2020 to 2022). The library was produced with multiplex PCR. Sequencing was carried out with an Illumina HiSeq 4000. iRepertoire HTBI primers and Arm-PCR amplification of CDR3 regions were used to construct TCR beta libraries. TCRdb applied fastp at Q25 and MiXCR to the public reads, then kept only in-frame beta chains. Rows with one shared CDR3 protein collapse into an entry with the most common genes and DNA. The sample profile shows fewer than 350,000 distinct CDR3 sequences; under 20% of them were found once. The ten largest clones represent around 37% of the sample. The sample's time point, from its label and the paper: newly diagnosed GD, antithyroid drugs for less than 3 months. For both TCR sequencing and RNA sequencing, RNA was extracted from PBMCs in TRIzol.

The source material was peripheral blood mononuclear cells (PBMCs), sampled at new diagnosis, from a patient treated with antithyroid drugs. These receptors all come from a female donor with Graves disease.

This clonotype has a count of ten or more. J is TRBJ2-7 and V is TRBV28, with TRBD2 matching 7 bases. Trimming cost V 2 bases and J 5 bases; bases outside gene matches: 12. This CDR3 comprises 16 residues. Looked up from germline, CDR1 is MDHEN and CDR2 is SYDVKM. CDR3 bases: TGTGCCAGCAGTTTAAAGTTGGGCGGGAGTGGAGACGAGCAGTACTTC. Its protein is CASSLKLGGSGDEQYF.

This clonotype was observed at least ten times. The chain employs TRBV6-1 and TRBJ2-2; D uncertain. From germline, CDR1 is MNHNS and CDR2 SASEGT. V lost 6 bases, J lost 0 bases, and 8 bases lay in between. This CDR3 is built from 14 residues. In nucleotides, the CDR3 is TGTGCCAGCAGCACAACCGCGAACACCGGGGAGCTGTTTTTT. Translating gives CASSTTANTGELFF.

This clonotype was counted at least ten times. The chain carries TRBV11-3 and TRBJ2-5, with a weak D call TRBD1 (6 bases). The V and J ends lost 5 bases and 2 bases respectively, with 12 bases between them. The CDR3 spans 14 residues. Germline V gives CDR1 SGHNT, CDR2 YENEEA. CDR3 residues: CASSGYRDQETQYF. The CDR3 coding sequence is TGTGCCAGCAGCGGATACAGGGATCAAGAGACCCAGTACTTC.

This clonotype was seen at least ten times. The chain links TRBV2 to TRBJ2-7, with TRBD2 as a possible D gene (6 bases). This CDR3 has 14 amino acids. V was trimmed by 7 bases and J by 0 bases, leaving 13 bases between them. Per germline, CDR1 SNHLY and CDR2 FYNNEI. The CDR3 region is CASTGRSGSYEQYF. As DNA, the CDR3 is TGTGCCAGCACCGGGAGAAGTGGCTCCTACGAGCAGTACTTC.

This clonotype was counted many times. CDR3 residues: CASSPPSFAGQGASPLHF. DNA for the CDR3: TGTGCCAGCTCACCACCGAGCTTCGCGGGACAGGGGGCTTCACCCCTCCACTTT. The genes are TRBV18 and TRBJ1-6; TRBD1 matches at 12 bases. Germline V gene lookup returns CDR1 KGHSH and CDR2 LQKENI. This CDR3 contains 18 residues. Trimming took 0 bases from V and 9 from J; bases not matched to a gene: 9.

This CDR3 reads CASSIWGRGERGSGANVLTF. Here the CDR3 DNA reads TGTGCCAGCAGCATATGGGGCAGGGGGGAAAGAGGCTCTGGGGCCAACGTCCTGACTTTC. The rearrangement uses TRBV11-2 and TRBJ2-6; possible D gene TRBD1, 7 bases. Germline assignment: CDR1 SGHAT and CDR2 FQNNGV. CDR3 length equals 20 residues. The V gene lost 5 bases and the J gene lost 0 bases, with 23 bases spanning the gap.

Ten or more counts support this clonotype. The CDR3 DNA reads as TGTGCCAGTAGTCTCCGGGACAGCATAAACTCTGGAAACACCATATATTTT. Translation: CASSLRDSINSGNTIYF. The gene calls are TRBV19 and TRBJ1-3, with 7 nucleotides matching TRBD1. The germline V gene has CDR1 LNHDA and CDR2 SQIVND (reference sequence). V shed 5 bases, J shed 0 bases, and the junction held 10 bases outside the gene matches. This CDR3 has 17 amino acids. Full variable domain (remainder filled in from reference TRBV19 and TRBJ1-3): DGGITQSPKYLFRKEGQNVTLSCEQNLNHDAMYWYRQDPGQGLRLIYYSQIVNDFQKGDIAEGYSVSREKKESFPLTVTSAQKNPTAFYLCASSLRDSINSGNTIYFGEGSWLTVV.

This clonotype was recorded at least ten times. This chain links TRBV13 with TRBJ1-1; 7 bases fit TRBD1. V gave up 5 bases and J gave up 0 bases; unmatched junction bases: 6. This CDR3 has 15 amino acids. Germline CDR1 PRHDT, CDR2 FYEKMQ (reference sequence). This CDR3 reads CASSAWGQMNTEAFF. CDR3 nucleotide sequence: TGTGCCAGCAGCGCGTGGGGACAGATGAACACTGAAGCTTTCTTT.